One sample yielded the 23 T cell receptor beta chains listed below, sequenced in a study of early T cells in non-severe SARS-CoV-2 infection (dated by TCRdb to the early 2020s). Libraries were prepared through 5' RACE. TCRdb lists the instrument as NextSeq 500. Using fastp trimming at Q25 and MiXCR clonotype assembly, TCRdb reanalyzed the public sequencing data and kept in-frame beta chains. Each entry merges the rows of one CDR3 protein and shows their most common DNA and genes. The sample table shows under 90,000 distinct CDR3 sequences, and under 15% are seen once. The top ten clones comprise 4.5% to 7% of the sample. Input material: whole blood. These receptors all come from an adult who was a healthcare worker with PCR-confirmed SARS-CoV-2 infection or an uninfected control (not recorded which).

This clonotype was found many times. The rearrangement joins TRBV28 to TRBJ1-5; D not certain. Trimming removed 8 bases from V and 7 bases from J, with 12 bases in between. Germline CDR1 MDHEN, CDR2 SYDVKM. The CDR3 extends over 12 amino acids. The DNA of the CDR3 is TGTGCCAGCGAGAGTGGTAGCCAGCCCCAGCATTTT. Translated: CASESGSQPQHF.

This clonotype was counted ten times or more. The CDR3 DNA reads TGTGCCACCAGCAGAGGGACTAACACTGAAGCTTTCTTT. Its translation: CATSRGTNTEAFF. This rearrangement joins TRBV15 to TRBJ1-1, with D uncertain. Deletions cut 1 base from V and 2 bases from J, with 5 bases between. The CDR3 consists of 13 residues. CDR1 and CDR2 (germline): LNHNV, YYDKDF (reference sequence).

At least ten counts were recorded for this clonotype. The genes are TRBV27 and TRBJ1-5; D uncertain. CDR1 MNHEY and CDR2 SMNVEV come from the germline V gene (reference sequence). Deletions cut 1 base from V and 0 bases from J, with 7 bases between. CDR3 length equals 15 residues. CDR3 DNA sequence: TGTGCCAGCAGTTTATTTCACTATAGCAATCAGCCCCAGCATTTT. This codes for CASSLFHYSNQPQHF.

The chain couples TRBV7-9 to TRBJ2-7; TRBD1 matches 7 bases. Trimming removed 5 bases from V and 2 bases from J; junction bases left unmatched: 6. The CDR3 has 14 residues. CDR1 and CDR2 from the germline V gene are SEHNR and FQNEAQ (reference sequence). As DNA, the CDR3 is TGTGCCAGCAGCATCTCGACAGGGACCTACGAGCAGTACTTC. Translated, it gives CASSISTGTYEQYF.

CDR3 in DNA: TGCGCCAGCAGCTTGGCCGACCTCTCCTACAATGAGCAGTTCTTC. Its protein product is CASSLADLSYNEQFF. The rearrangement links TRBV5-1 to TRBJ2-1, with no clear D. Germline V lookup: CDR1 SGHRS, CDR2 YFSETQ. The V end was cut by 0 bases, the J end by 0 bases, with 7 bases between. The length of the CDR3 is 15 residues. The whole variable domain, filled in from reference TRBV5-1 and TRBJ2-1, reads KAGVTQTPRYLIKTRGQQVTLSCSPISGHRSVSWYQQTPGQGLQFLFEYFSETQRNKGNFPGRFSGRQFSNSRSEMNVSTLELGDSALYLCASSLADLSYNEQFFGPGTRLTVL.

The J gene is TRBJ2-7, the V gene TRBV24-1, with D tentatively TRBD2 (6 bases). Germline assignment: CDR1 KGHDR and CDR2 SFDVKD. With 4 bases removed from V and 3 bases from J, the gap between germline ends came to 9 bases. The CDR3 sequence is 13 residues long. The CDR3 loop reads CATSDAGSYEQYF. The CDR3 DNA sequence: TGTGCCACCAGTGACGCCGGGAGCTACGAGCAGTACTTC.

The rearrangement links TRBV18 to TRBJ1-1; the match to TRBD1 covers 8 bases. This CDR3 region has 14 residues. Per the germline V gene, CDR1 is KGHSH and CDR2 is LQKENI. J gave up 1 base and V 5 bases, and 3 bases lay outside the gene matches. The CDR3 sequence is CASSIGQGNTEAFF. The CDR3, as DNA: TGTGCCAGCTCAATCGGACAGGGGAACACTGAAGCTTTCTTT.

CDR3 bases: TGCGCCAGCAGCTTAACCCGGTCAGCGTCGGTCACTGAAGCTTTCTTT. As protein: CASSLTRSASVTEAFF. The chain recombines TRBV5-1 with TRBJ1-1; D is unclear. V shed 2 bases and J shed 4 bases, with 18 bases lying between them. The CDR3 loop spans 16 amino acids. Germline CDR1 is SGHRS and CDR2 is YFSETQ.

This clonotype appeared many times. The chain couples TRBV29-1 to TRBJ2-1; D is ambiguous. Germline V gives CDR1 SQVTM, CDR2 ANQGSEA. CDR3 length: 14 residues. Trimming pared 6 bases from V and 3 bases from J, leaving 15 bases between. The CDR3 region is CSVPDTPIYNEQFF. Here the CDR3 DNA reads TGCAGCGTGCCTGACACCCCAATCTACAATGAGCAGTTCTTC.

This clonotype was counted only a few times. The chain links TRBV5-6 to TRBJ2-3; 14 bases align to TRBD2. CDR1 and CDR2 (germline): SGHDT, YYEEEE. V trimming: 3 bases; J trimming: 6 bases; junction bases outside the gene matches: 9. The CDR3 contains 17 residues. The CDR3 region is CASSSYGTSGSMDTQYF. CDR3 coding DNA: TGTGCCAGCAGCTCATACGGGACTAGCGGGAGTATGGATACGCAGTATTTT.

The chain carries TRBV2 and TRBJ1-5; D is perhaps TRBD1 (5 bases). The CDR3 covers 17 residues. Trimming took off 7 bases at V and 0 bases at J, with 19 bases between the two ends. CDR1 SNHLY and CDR2 FYNNEI come from the germline V gene. CDR3 residues: CASKAYLGHDSNQPQHF. The CDR3 DNA is TGTGCCAGCAAAGCTTATCTAGGACATGATAGCAATCAGCCCCAGCATTTT.

This chain links TRBV18 with TRBJ1-5; D is uncertain. V lost 2 bases and J lost 2, with 7 bases in between. Germline loops: CDR1 KGHSH, CDR2 LQKENI. The CDR3 covers 14 residues. Here the CDR3 reads CASSPKDGNQPQHF. The CDR3 DNA reads as TGTGCCAGCTCACCAAAGGACGGCAATCAGCCCCAGCATTTT.

This clonotype was observed many times. The chain carries TRBV12-5 and TRBJ1-4, with 7 bases fitting TRBD1. Germline-derived CDR1 and CDR2 are LGHNT and FRNRAP. V was pared by 7 bases and J by 0 bases, with 2 bases of the junction left unmatched. CDR3 length: 14 residues. The CDR3 DNA reads TGTGCTAGTGCCGGGACAGCAACTAATGAAAAACTGTTTTTT. Its translation is CASAGTATNEKLFF.

The chain employs TRBV4-1 and TRBJ1-1; D is undetermined. Trimming took off 5 bases at V and 11 bases at J, with 18 bases between the two ends. This CDR3 region has 13 residues. CDR1 and CDR2 (germline): MGHRA, YSYEKL. CDR3 DNA sequence: TGCGCCAGCAGCGTTGTCGGCGGGCGACGGGCTTTCTTT. Translation: CASSVVGGRRAFF.

This clonotype has just a few counts. The chain recombines TRBV18 with TRBJ2-1; TRBD2 is a possible D gene (5 bases). The germline CDR1 and CDR2 sequences are KGHSH and LQKENI. V was clipped by 3 bases and J by 1 base, with 10 bases between them. This CDR3 comprises 15 residues. The CDR3 spells CASSPYEGSYNEQFF. The CDR3 coding sequence is TGTGCCAGCTCACCCTACGAGGGATCCTACAATGAGCAGTTCTTC. Filled out from reference TRBV18 and TRBJ2-1, the complete variable domain reads NAGVMQNPRHLVRRRGQEARLRCSPMKGHSHVYWYRQLPEEGLKFMVYLQKENIIDESGMPKERFSAEFPKEGPSILRIQQVVRGDSAAYFCASSPYEGSYNEQFFGPGTRLTVL.

This clonotype has a count of ten or more. The chain has TRBV3-1 and TRBJ2-3, with D possibly TRBD2 on 5 matching bases. The CDR3 covers 16 residues. Germline V gives CDR1 LGHDT, CDR2 YNNKEL (reference sequence). The V gene lost 4 bases and the J gene lost 1 base, with 15 bases spanning the gap. CDR3 region: CASSPLEVEGTDTQYF. CDR3 coding DNA: TGTGCCAGCAGCCCCTTAGAGGTGGAGGGCACAGATACGCAGTATTTT.

There are many counts of this clonotype. This chain links TRBV30 with TRBJ2-2; no reliable D call. The CDR3 runs 13 residues. Looked up from germline, CDR1 is GTSNPN and CDR2 is SVGIG (reference sequence). Here the CDR3 DNA reads TGTGCTTCCTTAGGGCCCCTCACCGGGGAGCTGTTTTTT. Translated: CASLGPLTGELFF.

This clonotype was seen a handful of times. This chain uses TRBV24-1 with TRBJ2-2; 12 bases are a match to TRBD2. Trimming cost V 4 bases and J 3 bases; bases outside gene matches: 5. The CDR3 is made up of 17 amino acids. Germline V CDR1 and CDR2: KGHDR, SFDVKD. CDR3 bases: TGTGCCACCAGTGACCAAAGACTAGCGGGAGACACCGGGGAGCTGTTTTTT. Translation: CATSDQRLAGDTGELFF.

The rearrangement joins TRBV6-1 to TRBJ2-7; the D is unclear. In germline, CDR1 is MNHNS, CDR2 SASEGT. This CDR3 contains 13 residues. Trimming left V 6 bases short and J 4 bases short, with 13 bases between. The CDR3 coding sequence is TGTGCCAGCAGCGAACCCTGGGGTTACGAGCAGTACTTC. Translated: CASSEPWGYEQYF.

The chain joins TRBV6-2 or TRBV6-3 to TRBJ2-7; D ambiguous. This CDR3 region has 12 residues. Trimming shortened V by 4 bases and J by 3 bases, and 7 bases separated the two germline ends. Germline CDR1 and CDR2: MNHEY and SVGEGT. The CDR3 sequence is CASSSPNYEQYF. CDR3 DNA sequence: TGTGCCAGCAGTTCTCCAAACTACGAGCAGTACTTC.

This clonotype was seen repeatedly, ten times or more. The chain carries TRBV16 and TRBJ1-1; 12 positions match TRBD1. The CDR3 loop spans 21 amino acids. V dropped 1 base and J dropped 0; count of bases not matched to a gene: 15. Germline V gene data show CDR1 as KGHSY and CDR2 as FQNENV. This chain's CDR3 is CASSQYWGQGAELSVNTEAFF. Written as DNA, the CDR3 is TGTGCCAGCAGCCAATACTGGGGACAGGGGGCCGAGTTGTCGGTGAACACTGAAGCTTTCTTT.

There are a few counts of this clonotype. The junction does not match germline at one end; this may be a read error. The genes are TRBV7-9 and TRBJ1-1; D call uncertain. Germline V lookup: CDR1 SEHNR, CDR2 FQNEAQ (reference sequence). The CDR3 loop spans 14 amino acids. The CDR3 region is CASSSVRKSTEVFF. For the CDR3, the DNA is TGTGCCAGCAGCTCCGTCAGGAAATCGACTGAAGTTTTCTTT.

As to this clonotype: At one end the junction does not follow the germline gene, possibly because of a read error. The J gene is TRBJ2-7, the V gene TRBV20-1; 9 bases match TRBD2. Germline V gene sequence: CDR1 DFQATT, CDR2 SNEGSKA (reference sequence). The CDR3 length is 13 residues. The CDR3 protein is CCASGAQSYEQYF. The CDR3, as DNA: TGCTGTGCTAGCGGGGCCCAGTCCTACGAGCAGTACTTC.